Sequencing of this T cell receptor (beta chain) was carried out in a study of cytomegalovirus exposure and HLA in healthy donors. Study-wide points: Among the most significant clusters, several appeared linked to common viral pathogens in a later analysis. Both high specificity and high sensitivity reportedly marked the classifier's diagnosis of cytomegalovirus status. In a later analysis, HLA-C alleles had the fewest associated TCRs, DRB1 alleles the most.

Notes on this clone: Antigen: not known.

The PCR had 60 Vbeta and 13 Jbeta primers. The repertoire was sequenced with immunoSEQ multiplex PCR; TCRdb's copy has only in-frame clones and lacks some. The top ten hold around 6.6% of the sample, which has under 200,000 clones, around 80% seen once. The V gene's germline CDR1 is MNHEY and CDR2 SMNVEV (reference sequence). J lost 6 bases, V lost 3 bases, and 8 bases had no gene match. This CDR3 is 16 amino acids long. The receptor comes from a male donor in good health and CMV-seropositive. The sample taken for sequencing was PBMCs. The chain employs TRBV27 and TRBJ1-6; 7 nucleotides line up with TRBD1. CDR3 sequence: CASSFKGAIGNSPLHF. For the CDR3, the DNA is TGTGCCAGCAGTTTCAAGGGGGCGATCGGTAATTCACCCCTCCACTTT.